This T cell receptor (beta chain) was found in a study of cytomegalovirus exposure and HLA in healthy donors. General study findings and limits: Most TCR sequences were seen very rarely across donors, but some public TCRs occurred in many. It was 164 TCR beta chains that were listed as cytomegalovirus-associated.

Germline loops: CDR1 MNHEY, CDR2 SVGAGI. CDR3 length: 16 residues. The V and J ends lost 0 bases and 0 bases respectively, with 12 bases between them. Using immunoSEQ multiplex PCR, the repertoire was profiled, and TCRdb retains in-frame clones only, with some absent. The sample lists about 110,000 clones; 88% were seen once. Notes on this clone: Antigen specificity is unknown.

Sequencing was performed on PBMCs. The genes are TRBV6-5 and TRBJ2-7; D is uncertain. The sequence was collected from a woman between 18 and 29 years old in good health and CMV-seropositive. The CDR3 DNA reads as TGTGCCAGCAGTTACTCGAAGGCAGCGAGCTCCTACGAGCAGTACTTC. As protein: CASSYSKAASSYEQYF.